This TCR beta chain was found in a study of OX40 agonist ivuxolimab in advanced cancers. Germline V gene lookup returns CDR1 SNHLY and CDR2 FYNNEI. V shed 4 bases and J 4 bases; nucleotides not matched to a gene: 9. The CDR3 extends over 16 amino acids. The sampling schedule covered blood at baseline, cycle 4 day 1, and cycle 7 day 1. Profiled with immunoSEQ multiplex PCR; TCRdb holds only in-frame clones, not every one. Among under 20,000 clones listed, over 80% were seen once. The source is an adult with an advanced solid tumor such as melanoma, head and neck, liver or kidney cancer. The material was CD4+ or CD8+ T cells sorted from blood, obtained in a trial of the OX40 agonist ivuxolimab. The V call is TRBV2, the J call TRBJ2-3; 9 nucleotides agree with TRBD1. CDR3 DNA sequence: TGTGCCAGCAGTGGCCCCGGGACAGGGCTCGCAGATACGCAGTATTTT. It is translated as CASSGPGTGLADTQYF.